This T cell receptor (beta chain) is from a study of cytomegalovirus exposure and HLA in healthy donors. Primers: 60 Vbeta forward and 13 Jbeta reverse. TCRdb keeps only in-frame clones here, not all; method: immunoSEQ multiplex PCR. Of approximately 150,000 clones detected, more than 70% appear once; the ten largest clones hold 1.2% to 1.5%. V shed 3 bases and J 12 bases; nucleotides not matched to a gene: 10. The length of the CDR3 is 14 residues. The germline gives CDR1 LNHDA, CDR2 SQIVND (reference sequence). The sample taken for sequencing was PBMCs. The receptor's source is a man aged 60 to 75 in good health and CMV-seronegative. The chain carries TRBV19 and TRBJ2-1; TRBD2 agrees at 8 bases. The DNA for the CDR3 is TGTGCCAGTAGTATCTCGGGGGGGCTTTTACGGCAGTTCTTC. Protein sequence: CASSISGGLLRQFF.